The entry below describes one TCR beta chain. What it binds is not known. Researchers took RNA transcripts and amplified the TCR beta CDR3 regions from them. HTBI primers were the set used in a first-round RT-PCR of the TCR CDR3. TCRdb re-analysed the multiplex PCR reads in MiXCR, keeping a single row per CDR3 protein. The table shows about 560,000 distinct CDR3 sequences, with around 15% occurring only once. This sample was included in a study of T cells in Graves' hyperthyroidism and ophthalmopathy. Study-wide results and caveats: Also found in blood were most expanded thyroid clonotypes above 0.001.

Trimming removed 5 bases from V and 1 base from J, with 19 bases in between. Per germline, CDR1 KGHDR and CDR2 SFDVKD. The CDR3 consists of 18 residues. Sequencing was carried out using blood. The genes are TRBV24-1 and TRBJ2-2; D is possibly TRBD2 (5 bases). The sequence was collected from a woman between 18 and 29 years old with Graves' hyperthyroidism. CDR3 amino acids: CATSGPHTTRENTGELFF. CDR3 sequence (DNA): TGTGCCACCAGTGGCCCTCATACAACTAGGGAGAACACCGGGGAGCTGTTTTTT.